The 20 T cell receptor beta chains given below trace back to one sample, sequenced in a study of cytomegalovirus exposure and HLA in healthy donors. With 60 Vbeta and 13 Jbeta primers, the PCR was carried out. The repertoire was sequenced with immunoSEQ multiplex PCR; TCRdb's copy has only in-frame clones and lacks some. The sample lists 76,000 or so clones; 65% to 75% were seen once. The sample was PBMCs. These receptors all come from a woman aged 40 to 55 in good health and CMV-seropositive.

The chain recombines TRBV4-1 with TRBJ2-2; 10 bases are a match to TRBD2. V lost 5 bases, J lost 7 bases, and 16 bases stayed unmatched. This CDR3 comprises 18 residues. In germline, CDR1 is MGHRA, CDR2 YSYEKL. CDR3 DNA: TGCGCCAGCAGCACTTCCTCCCTAGCGGGAGTGGAGGGCGGGGAGCTGTTTTTT. The encoded protein is CASSTSSLAGVEGGELFF.

With regard to this clone: Germline is not matched at one junction end, which may reflect a read error. The CDR3 bases are TGTGCCAGCGGAACGCGGACACCCTCCAACGAGCAGTACTTC. Its protein product is CASGTRTPSNEQYF. V and J are TRBV28 and TRBJ2-7; weak D call: TRBD1 (5 bases). The CDR3 consists of 14 residues. In germline, CDR1 is MDHEN, CDR2 SYDVKM.

The chain combines TRBV2 with TRBJ1-2, with 8 positions matching TRBD1. This CDR3 is built from 16 residues. With V trimmed by 7 bases and J by 4 bases, 14 bases remained unmatched. Germline V gene sequence: CDR1 SNHLY, CDR2 FYNNEI. The CDR3 loop is CASTRVVQGAVYGYTF. CDR3 nucleotide sequence: TGTGCCAGCACAAGGGTGGTCCAGGGGGCTGTCTATGGCTACACCTTC. The full variable domain, with the rest looked up from reference TRBV2 and TRBJ1-2, is EPEVTQTPSHQVTQMGQEVILRCVPISNHLYFYWYRQILGQKVEFLVSFYNNEISEKSEIFDDQFSVERPDGSNFTLKIRSTKLEDSAMYFCASTRVVQGAVYGYTFGSGTRLTVV.

The chain links TRBV4-3 to TRBJ2-5; possibly TRBD2 for D (5 bases). Germline CDR1 reads LGHNA; CDR2 reads YSLEER. This CDR3 spans 15 amino acids. The ends were cut back, 1 base at V and 1 base at J, with 10 bases in the middle. The DNA of the CDR3 is TGCGCCAGCAGCCAAGTAATAGGGAGCCAAGAGACCCAGTACTTC. It translates to CASSQVIGSQETQYF.

This clone has just one count. The chain joins TRBV15 to TRBJ1-5; D is ambiguous. Germline values: CDR1 LNHNV, CDR2 YYDKDF (reference sequence). The V gene lost 5 bases and the J gene lost 6 bases, with 8 bases spanning the gap. CDR3 size: 12 residues. For the CDR3, the DNA is TGTGCCACCAGCCCACTCGGTCAGCCCCAGCATTTT. Encoded protein: CATSPLGQPQHF.

This sequence joins TRBV5-1 and TRBJ1-5; 9 bases line up with TRBD1. Trimming took 4 bases from V and 7 from J; bases not matched to a gene: 6. The CDR3 is 14 amino acids. Germline V gene sequence: CDR1 SGHRS, CDR2 YFSETQ. The CDR3 loop reads CASSLGTGSQPQHF. CDR3 sequence (DNA): TGCGCCAGCAGCCTCGGGACAGGGAGCCAGCCCCAGCATTTT.

This chain links TRBV7-9 with TRBJ2-1, with TRBD2 matching over 11 bases. Germline V gene sequence: CDR1 SEHNR, CDR2 FQNEAQ (reference sequence). The CDR3 covers 16 residues. Trimming took 4 bases from V and 5 from J; bases not matched to a gene: 7. The chain's CDR3 is CASSWGTSGINNEQFF. Here the CDR3 DNA reads TGTGCCAGCAGCTGGGGGACTAGCGGCATCAACAATGAGCAGTTCTTC.

This chain connects TRBV19 to TRBJ1-5, with a weak D call TRBD1 (5 bases). V shed 3 bases and J shed 7 bases, with 16 bases lying between them. The CDR3 has 15 amino acids. Germline loops: CDR1 LNHDA, CDR2 SQIVND (reference sequence). The CDR3 region has the DNA TGTGCCAGTAGTATGTTCCAGGGCTCCGGGCAGCCCCAGCATTTT. As protein: CASSMFQGSGQPQHF. Together with reference TRBV19 and TRBJ1-5, the CDR3 gives the full variable domain: DGGITQSPKYLFRKEGQNVTLSCEQNLNHDAMYWYRQDPGQGLRLIYYSQIVNDFQKGDIAEGYSVSREKKESFPLTVTSAQKNPTAFYLCASSMFQGSGQPQHFGDGTRLSIL.

This rearrangement joins TRBV6-4 to TRBJ2-3, with TRBD2 matching 8 bases. From germline, CDR1 is MRHNA and CDR2 SNTAGT. Trimming took 3 bases from V and 3 from J; bases not matched to a gene: 8. CDR3 length: 16 amino acids. The CDR3 DNA follows: TGTGCCAGCAGTGAAGGAGCGGGAGTTGGGACAGATACGCAGTATTTT. Amino acid sequence: CASSEGAGVGTDTQYF.

The chain is built from TRBV19 and TRBJ1-2; D uncertain. This CDR3 spans 13 amino acids. Trimming removed 3 bases at V and 8 bases at J, with 13 bases between. Looked up from germline, CDR1 is LNHDA and CDR2 is SQIVND (reference sequence). CDR3 in amino acids: CASSIDRRRGYTF. CDR3 in DNA: TGTGCCAGTAGTATCGACCGACGGAGGGGCTACACCTTC.

This clone has only a few counts. The final CDR3 position lacks the conserved phenylalanine or tryptophan, pointing to a likely read error. It is unclear where the CDR3 begins or ends on the DNA, so no DNA is shown, and the CDR3 is as TCRdb lists it. The chain carries TRBV9 and TRBJ1-1; the D call of TRBD1 is as the table states it, not checked on the DNA. From germline, CDR1 is SGDLS and CDR2 YYNGEE. The CDR3 is 14 residues long, counting both termini. CDR3 in amino acids: CASSVRGSATEALV.

This chain connects TRBV7-9 to TRBJ1-2; 9 bases match TRBD1. This CDR3 is 15 amino acids long. Germline CDR1 SEHNR, CDR2 FQNEAQ (reference sequence). J was trimmed by 10 bases and V by 6 bases; bases with no gene match: 15. Here the CDR3 reads CASSPGTGQAPPYTF. DNA for the CDR3: TGTGCCAGCAGTCCAGGGACAGGGCAGGCCCCCCCCTACACCTTC.

V gene TRBV4-3 combines with J gene TRBJ1-1; TRBD1 matches 8 bases. The CDR3 sequence is 13 residues long. Trimming at V came to 5 bases and at J to 4 bases, leaving 3 bases not matched to a gene. Germline CDR1 LGHNA, CDR2 YSLEER. CDR3 protein: CASSGTGPTEAFF. The CDR3, as DNA: TGCGCCAGCAGCGGGACAGGCCCCACTGAAGCTTTCTTT.

The chain employs TRBV11-1 and TRBJ2-7, with D tentatively TRBD1 (6 bases). The CDR3 runs 13 residues. Germline V CDR1 and CDR2: SGHAT, FQDESV (reference sequence). V was trimmed by 4 bases and J by 5 bases, leaving 12 bases between them. The CDR3, as DNA: TGTGCCAGCAGCTCAACAGGGATTCACGAGCAGTACTTC. Translated: CASSSTGIHEQYF.

As for this clone: One end of the junction does not line up with germline, which may come from a read error. The V gene is TRBV28, the J gene TRBJ1-1; D ambiguous. The CDR3 extends over 13 amino acids. Germline V CDR1 and CDR2: MDHEN, SYDVKM. Here the CDR3 reads CASSFRRNTKAFF. The DNA for the CDR3 is TGTGCCAGCAGTTTCCGACGGAACACTAAAGCTTTCTTT. The full variable domain, with the rest looked up from reference TRBV28 and TRBJ1-1, is DVKVTQSSRYLVKRTGEKVFLECVQDMDHENMFWYRQDPGLGLRLIYFSYDVKMKEKGDIPEGYSVSREKKERFSLILESASTNQTSMYLCASSFRRNTKAFFGQGTRLTVV.

In its sample, this clone is large. The sample holds other DNA sequences that translate to the same CDR3. The rearrangement uses TRBV30 and TRBJ2-1; 15 bases line up with TRBD2. Per the germline V gene, CDR1 is GTSNPN and CDR2 is SVGIG (reference sequence). There are 15 residues in the CDR3. V was clipped by 5 bases and J by 7 bases; unmatched bases: 6. CDR3 residues: CAWESGTSGGNEQFF. The CDR3 bases are TGTGCCTGGGAGAGTGGGACTAGCGGGGGGAATGAGCAGTTCTTC.

This clone was recorded once. The chain recombines TRBV27 with TRBJ2-6, with 10 bases that match TRBD1. The V segment lost 6 bases and the J segment 5 bases; nucleotides outside the gene matches: 7. From germline, CDR1 is MNHEY and CDR2 SMNVEV (reference sequence). This CDR3 is 16 amino acids long. The CDR3 coding sequence is TGTGCCAGCAGGCGGACAGGGGGGGGCTGGGCCAACGTCCTGACTTTC. Translated: CASRRTGGGWANVLTF.

The J gene is TRBJ2-1, the V gene TRBV4-3, with TRBD2 identical over 11 bases. The CDR3 is 16 residues long. Germline lookup yields CDR1 LGHNA and CDR2 YSLEER. The V segment lost 1 base and the J segment 9 bases; nucleotides outside the gene matches: 8. The chain's CDR3 is CASSQGLGLAGGEQFF. The CDR3 DNA reads as TGCGCCAGCAGCCAAGGCCTAGGGCTAGCGGGGGGTGAGCAGTTCTTC.

Only a few counts were recorded for this clone. The chain employs TRBV7-8 and TRBJ1-3; 9 bases match TRBD1. The germline CDR1 and CDR2 sequences are SGHVS and FQNEAQ. The CDR3 is 14 residues long. Losses at the gene ends were 3 bases for V and 4 bases for J; bases not matched to a gene: 1. The CDR3 here is CASSFGQGGNTIYF. The CDR3 DNA is TGTGCCAGCAGCTTTGGACAGGGGGGAAACACCATATATTTT.

This chain connects TRBV11-3 to TRBJ2-1; 16 positions agree with TRBD2. Trimming cost V 3 bases and J 10 bases; bases outside gene matches: 6. Germline values: CDR1 SGHNT, CDR2 YENEEA. The length of the CDR3 is 16 residues. The CDR3 sequence is CASSLGTSGGAREQFF. The CDR3 coding sequence is TGTGCCAGCAGCTTGGGGACTAGCGGGGGGGCTAGGGAGCAGTTCTTC.